Listed below are T cell receptor beta chains from one sample, sequenced in a study of T-cell memory formation after mild COVID-19. TCRdb re-called the 5' RACE reads with MiXCR, one entry per CDR3 protein. In the table there are 50,000 or so distinct CDR3 sequences, roughly an eighth of which are singletons. The sequenced sample was PBMCs or a T cell subset sorted from them (not recorded which). These receptors all stem from a man younger than 35 who had mild COVID-19 (a few samples of this study predate the infection). Cell type and time point are not known. The CDR3 runs from the conserved cysteine through the conserved F or W. Each record gives: V gene, D gene, J gene, clone size, CDR3 DNA, CDR3 protein. D genes are given only for firm matches. The size field is filled for only some rows; it gives once, few, many or a size class.

TRBV7-2	TRBD1	TRBJ2-3	many	TGTGCCAGCAGCCGGACCGGGACAGGGGGTCACACAGATACGCAGTATTTT	CASSRTGTGGHTDTQYF
TRBV12-3/TRBV12-4	TRBD1	TRBJ1-2	-	TGTGCCAGCAGCCCCGGGACAGACTATGGCTACACCTTC	CASSPGTDYGYTF
TRBV10-3	TRBD1	TRBJ1-2	-	TGTGCCATCAGCTATATACAGGGGGCGACTGGCTACACCTTC	CAISYIQGATGYTF
TRBV7-2	TRBD2	TRBJ2-5	few	TGTGCCAGCAGCCATCGACTAGCGGGGGGCCACCGGGAGACCCAGTACTTC	CASSHRLAGGHRETQYF
TRBV2	-	TRBJ2-3	many	TGTGCCAGCAGGGCTACGTCGGATAGCACAGATACGCAGTATTTT	CASRATSDSTDTQYF
TRBV15	TRBD2	TRBJ2-3	many	TGTGCCACCAGCAGAGCCGCGACTAGCGGGGGGCTCACAGATACGCAGTATTTT	CATSRAATSGGLTDTQYF
TRBV7-9	-	TRBJ2-2	many	TGTGCCAGCAGCTCCTTGATGAACACCGGGGAGCTGTTTTTT	CASSSLMNTGELFF
TRBV5-1	TRBD2	TRBJ2-5	many	TGCGCCAGCAGCCCTCGGACTAGCGGGGGGGACCCGAGGTCCCAGTACTTC	CASSPRTSGGDPRSQYF
TRBV9	-	TRBJ1-4	-	TGTGCCAGCAGCTTCGGGACGAACATAAATGAAAAACTGTTTTTT	CASSFGTNINEKLFF
TRBV4-3	-	TRBJ1-1	-	TGCGCCAGCAGCCAAGACAAGGCAGTCGCCACTGAAGCTTTCTTT	CASSQDKAVATEAFF